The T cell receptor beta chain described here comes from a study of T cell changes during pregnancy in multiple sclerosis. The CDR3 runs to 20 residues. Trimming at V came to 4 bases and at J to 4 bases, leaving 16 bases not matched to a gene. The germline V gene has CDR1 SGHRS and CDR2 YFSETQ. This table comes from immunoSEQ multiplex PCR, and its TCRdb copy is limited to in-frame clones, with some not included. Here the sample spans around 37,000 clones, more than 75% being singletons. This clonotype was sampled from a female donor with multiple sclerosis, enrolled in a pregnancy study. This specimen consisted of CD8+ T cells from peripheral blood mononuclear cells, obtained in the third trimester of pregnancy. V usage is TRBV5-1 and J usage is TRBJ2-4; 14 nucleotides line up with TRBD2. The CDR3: CASSPGVGLAGVTRKNIQYF. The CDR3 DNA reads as TGCGCCAGCAGCCCTGGGGTGGGACTAGCGGGGGTGACGCGGAAAAACATTCAGTACTTC.